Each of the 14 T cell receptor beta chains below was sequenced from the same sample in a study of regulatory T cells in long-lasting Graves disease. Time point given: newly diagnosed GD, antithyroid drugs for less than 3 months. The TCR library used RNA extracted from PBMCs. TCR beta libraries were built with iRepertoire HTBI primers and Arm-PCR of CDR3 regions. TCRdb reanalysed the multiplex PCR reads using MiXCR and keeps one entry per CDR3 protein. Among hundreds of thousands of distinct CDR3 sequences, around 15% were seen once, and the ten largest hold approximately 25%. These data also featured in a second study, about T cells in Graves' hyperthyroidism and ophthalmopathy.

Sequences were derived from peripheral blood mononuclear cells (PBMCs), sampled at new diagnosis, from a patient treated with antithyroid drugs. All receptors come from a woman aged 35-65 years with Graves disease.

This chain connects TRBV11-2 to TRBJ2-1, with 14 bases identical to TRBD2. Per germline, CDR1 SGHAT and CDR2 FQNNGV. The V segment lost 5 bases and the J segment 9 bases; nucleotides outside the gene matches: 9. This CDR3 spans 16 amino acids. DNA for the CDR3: TGTGCCAGCAGCCCGGGGGGACTAGCGGGGGTTGGTGAGCAGTTCTTC. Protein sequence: CASSPGGLAGVGEQFF.

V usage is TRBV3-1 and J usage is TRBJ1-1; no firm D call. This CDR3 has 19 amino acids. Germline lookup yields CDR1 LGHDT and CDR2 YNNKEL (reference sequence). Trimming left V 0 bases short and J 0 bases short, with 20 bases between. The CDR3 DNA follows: TGTGCCAGCAGCCAAGACTTTTGGCAAGGGTACGGAATGAACACTGAAGCTTTCTTT. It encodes CASSQDFWQGYGMNTEAFF.

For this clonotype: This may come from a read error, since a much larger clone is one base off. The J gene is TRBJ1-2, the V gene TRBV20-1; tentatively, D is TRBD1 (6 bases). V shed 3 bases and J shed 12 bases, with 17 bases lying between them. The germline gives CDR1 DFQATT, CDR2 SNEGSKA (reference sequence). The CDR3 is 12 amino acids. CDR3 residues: CSASDRIYGHTF. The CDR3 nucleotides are TGCAGTGCTAGCGACAGGATATACGGCCACACCTTC.

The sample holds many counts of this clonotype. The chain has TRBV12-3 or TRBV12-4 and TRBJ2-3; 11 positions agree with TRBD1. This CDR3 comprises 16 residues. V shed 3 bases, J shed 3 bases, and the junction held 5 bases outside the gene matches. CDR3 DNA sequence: TGTGCCAGCAGTTTCCCGGGGACAGGGGGTACAGATACGCAGTATTTT. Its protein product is CASSFPGTGGTDTQYF.

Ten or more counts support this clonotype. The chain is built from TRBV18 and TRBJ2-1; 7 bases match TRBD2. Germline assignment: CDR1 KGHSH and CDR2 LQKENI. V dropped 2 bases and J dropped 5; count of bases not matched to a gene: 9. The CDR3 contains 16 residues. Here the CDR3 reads CASSPFPSGNNNEQFF. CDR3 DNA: TGTGCCAGCTCACCATTCCCTAGCGGAAACAACAATGAGCAGTTCTTC.

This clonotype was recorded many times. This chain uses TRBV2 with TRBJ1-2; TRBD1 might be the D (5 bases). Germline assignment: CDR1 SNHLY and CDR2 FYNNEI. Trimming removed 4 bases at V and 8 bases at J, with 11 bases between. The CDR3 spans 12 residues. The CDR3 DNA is TGTGCCAGCAGTGCCCAGGGTGTGGGCTACACCTTC. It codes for CASSAQGVGYTF.

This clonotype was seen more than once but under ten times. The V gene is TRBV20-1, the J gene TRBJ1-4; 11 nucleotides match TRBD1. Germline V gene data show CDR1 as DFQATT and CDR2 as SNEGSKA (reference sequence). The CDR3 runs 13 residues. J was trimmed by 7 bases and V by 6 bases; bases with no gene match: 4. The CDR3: CSAPGQGGEKLFF. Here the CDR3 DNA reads TGCAGTGCCCCGGGACAGGGGGGTGAAAAACTGTTTTTT.

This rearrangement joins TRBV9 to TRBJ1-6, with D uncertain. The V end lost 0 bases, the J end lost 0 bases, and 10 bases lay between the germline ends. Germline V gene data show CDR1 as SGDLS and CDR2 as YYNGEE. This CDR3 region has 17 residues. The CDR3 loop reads CASSVEQASSYNSPLHF. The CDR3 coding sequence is TGTGCCAGCAGCGTAGAGCAGGCCAGCTCCTATAATTCACCCCTCCACTTT.

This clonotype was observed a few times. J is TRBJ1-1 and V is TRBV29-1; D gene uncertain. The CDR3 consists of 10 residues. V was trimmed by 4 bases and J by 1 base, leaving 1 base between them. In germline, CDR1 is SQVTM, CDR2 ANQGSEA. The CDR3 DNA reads TGCAGCGTTGGGAACACTGAAGCTTTCTTT. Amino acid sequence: CSVGNTEAFF.

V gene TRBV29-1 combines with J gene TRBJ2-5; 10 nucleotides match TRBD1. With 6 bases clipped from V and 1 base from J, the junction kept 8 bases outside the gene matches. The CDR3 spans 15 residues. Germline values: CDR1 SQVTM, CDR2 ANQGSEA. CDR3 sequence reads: CSVGLRDRGQETQYF. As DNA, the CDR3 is TGCAGCGTCGGGCTCCGGGACAGGGGCCAAGAGACCCAGTACTTC. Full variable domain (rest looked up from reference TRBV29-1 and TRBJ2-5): SAVISQKPSRDICQRGTSLTIQCQVDSQVTMMFWYRQQPGQSLTLIATANQGSEATYESGFVIDKFPISRPNLTFSTLTVSNMSPEDSSIYLCSVGLRDRGQETQYFGPGTRLLVL.

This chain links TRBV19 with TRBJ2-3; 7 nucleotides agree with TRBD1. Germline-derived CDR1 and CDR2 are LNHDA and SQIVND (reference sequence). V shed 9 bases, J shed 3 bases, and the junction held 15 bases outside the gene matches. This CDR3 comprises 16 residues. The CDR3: CASWDSQGARTDTQYF. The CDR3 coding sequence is TGTGCCAGCTGGGACAGCCAAGGAGCCAGGACAGATACGCAGTATTTT.

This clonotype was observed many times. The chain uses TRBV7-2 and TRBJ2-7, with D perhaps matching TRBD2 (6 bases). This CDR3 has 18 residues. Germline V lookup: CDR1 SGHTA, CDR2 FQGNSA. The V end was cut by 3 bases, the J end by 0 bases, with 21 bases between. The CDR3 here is CASSLDPARASASYEQYF. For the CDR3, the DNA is TGTGCCAGCAGCTTGGACCCCGCTAGAGCTAGCGCCTCCTACGAGCAGTACTTC.

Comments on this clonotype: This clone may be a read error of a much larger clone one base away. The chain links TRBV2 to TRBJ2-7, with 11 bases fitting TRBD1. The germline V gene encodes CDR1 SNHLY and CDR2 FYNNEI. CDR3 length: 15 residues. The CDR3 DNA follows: TGTGCCAGCAGTCCACGGACAGGGGGCTCCTACGGGCAGTACTTC. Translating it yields CASSPRTGGSYGQYF.

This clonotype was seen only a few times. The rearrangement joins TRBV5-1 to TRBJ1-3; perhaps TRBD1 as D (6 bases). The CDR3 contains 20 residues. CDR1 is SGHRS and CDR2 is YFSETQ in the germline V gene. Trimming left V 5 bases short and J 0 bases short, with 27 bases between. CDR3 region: CASSWTTRGLTPSSGNTIYF. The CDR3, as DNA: TGCGCCAGCAGTTGGACCACCAGGGGCCTTACCCCCTCCTCTGGAAACACCATATATTTT.